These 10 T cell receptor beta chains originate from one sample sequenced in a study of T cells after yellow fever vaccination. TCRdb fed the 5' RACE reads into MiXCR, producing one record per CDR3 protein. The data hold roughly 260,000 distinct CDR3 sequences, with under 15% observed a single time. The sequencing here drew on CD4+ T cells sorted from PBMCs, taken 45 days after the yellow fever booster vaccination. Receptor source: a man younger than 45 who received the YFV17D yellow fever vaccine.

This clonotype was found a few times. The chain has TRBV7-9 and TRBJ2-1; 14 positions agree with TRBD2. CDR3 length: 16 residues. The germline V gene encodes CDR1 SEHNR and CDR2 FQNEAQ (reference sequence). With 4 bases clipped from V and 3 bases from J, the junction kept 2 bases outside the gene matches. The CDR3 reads CASSSGTSGSYNEQFF. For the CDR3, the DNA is TGTGCCAGCAGCTCAGGGACTAGCGGGAGCTACAATGAGCAGTTCTTC. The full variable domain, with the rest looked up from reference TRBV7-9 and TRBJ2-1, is DTGVSQNPRHKITKRGQNVTFRCDPISEHNRLYWYRQTLGQGPEFLTYFQNEAQLEKSRLLSDRFSAERPKGSFSTLEIQRTEQGDSAMYLCASSSGTSGSYNEQFFGPGTRLTVL.

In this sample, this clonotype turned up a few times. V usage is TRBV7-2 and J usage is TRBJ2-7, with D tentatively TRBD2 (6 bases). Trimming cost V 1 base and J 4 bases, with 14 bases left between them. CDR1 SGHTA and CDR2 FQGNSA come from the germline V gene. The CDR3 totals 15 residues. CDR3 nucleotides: TGTGCCAGCAGCTTAGATTTGCGGGATGCGTACGAGCAGTACTTC. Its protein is CASSLDLRDAYEQYF.

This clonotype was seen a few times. The CDR3 DNA reads TGTGCTAGTGGTAAACCGACACACACAGATACGCAGTATTTT. It yields the protein CASGKPTHTDTQYF. V gene TRBV12-5 combines with J gene TRBJ2-3; the D is unclear. With 5 bases removed from V and 2 bases from J, the gap between germline ends came to 11 bases. CDR1 is LGHNT and CDR2 is FRNRAP in the germline V gene. This CDR3 region has 14 residues.

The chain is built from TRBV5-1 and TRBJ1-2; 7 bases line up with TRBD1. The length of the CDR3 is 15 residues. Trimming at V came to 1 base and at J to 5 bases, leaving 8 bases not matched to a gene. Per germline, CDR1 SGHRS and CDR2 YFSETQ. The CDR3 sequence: CASSLNLGTEYGYTF. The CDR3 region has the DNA TGCGCCAGCAGCTTGAATCTAGGGACAGAGTATGGCTACACCTTC.

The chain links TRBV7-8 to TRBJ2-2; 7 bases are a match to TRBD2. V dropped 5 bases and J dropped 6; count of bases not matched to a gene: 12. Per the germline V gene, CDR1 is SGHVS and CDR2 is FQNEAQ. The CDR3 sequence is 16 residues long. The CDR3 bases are TGTGCCAGCAGCCCTCGGGGGGAGACCATCGCCGGGGAGCTGTTTTTT. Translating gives CASSPRGETIAGELFF.

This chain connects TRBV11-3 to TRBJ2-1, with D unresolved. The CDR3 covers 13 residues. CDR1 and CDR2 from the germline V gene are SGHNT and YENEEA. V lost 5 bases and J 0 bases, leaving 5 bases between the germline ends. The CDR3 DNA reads TGTGCCAGCAGCCACGGCTCCTACAATGAGCAGTTCTTC. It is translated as CASSHGSYNEQFF.

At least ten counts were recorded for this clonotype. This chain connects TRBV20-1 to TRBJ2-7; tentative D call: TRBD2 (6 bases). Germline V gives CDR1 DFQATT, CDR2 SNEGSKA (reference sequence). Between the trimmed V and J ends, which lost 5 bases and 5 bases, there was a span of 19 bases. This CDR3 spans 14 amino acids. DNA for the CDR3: TGCAGTGCTCTCCGTCCGGCCACTAGCAACGAGCAGTACTTC. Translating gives CSALRPATSNEQYF.

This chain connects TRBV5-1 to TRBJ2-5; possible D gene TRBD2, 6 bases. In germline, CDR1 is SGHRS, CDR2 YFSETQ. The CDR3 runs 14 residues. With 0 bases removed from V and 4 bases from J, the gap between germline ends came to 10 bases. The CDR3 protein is CASSLVRAGETQYF. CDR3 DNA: TGCGCCAGCAGCTTGGTAAGAGCGGGAGAGACCCAGTACTTC.

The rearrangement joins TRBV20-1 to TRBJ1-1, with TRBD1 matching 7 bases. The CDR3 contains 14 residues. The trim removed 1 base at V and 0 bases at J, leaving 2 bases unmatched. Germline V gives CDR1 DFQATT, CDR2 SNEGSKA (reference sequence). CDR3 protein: CSARGGQMNTEAFF. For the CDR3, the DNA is TGCAGTGCTAGAGGGGGACAGATGAACACTGAAGCTTTCTTT.

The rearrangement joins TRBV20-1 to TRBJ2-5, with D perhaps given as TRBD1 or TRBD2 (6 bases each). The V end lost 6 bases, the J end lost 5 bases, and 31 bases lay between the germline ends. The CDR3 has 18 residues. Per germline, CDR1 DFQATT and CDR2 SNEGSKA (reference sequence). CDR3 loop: CSAQIGGGGPPAEETQYF. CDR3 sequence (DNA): TGCAGTGCCCAAATAGGGGGAGGCGGGCCCCCGGCCGAGGAGACCCAGTACTTC.